Presented here are 28 T cell receptor beta chains from one specimen sequenced in a study of T cell changes during pregnancy in multiple sclerosis. Method: immunoSEQ multiplex PCR; TCRdb's copy keeps in-frame clones and lacks some. This table holds 70,000 to 80,000 clones, 75% to 95% found once. Sequenced material: CD4+ T cells from peripheral blood mononuclear cells, taken before pregnancy. These receptors were collected from a female donor with multiple sclerosis, enrolled in a pregnancy study.

A word on this clone: This sample includes further DNA sequences coding for the same CDR3. J is TRBJ2-1 and V is TRBV9; D is possibly TRBD1 (5 bases). Deletions cut 3 bases from V and 8 bases from J, with 18 bases between. The CDR3 consists of 15 residues. Germline CDR1 and CDR2: SGDLS and YYNGEE. CDR3 bases: TGTGCCAGCAGCGCCACAGGAAGGGGTGGCGATGAGCAGTTCTTC. It translates to CASSATGRGGDEQFF. The whole variable domain, filled in from reference TRBV9 and TRBJ2-1, reads DSGVTQTPKHLITATGQRVTLRCSPRSGDLSVYWYQQSLDQGLQFLIQYYNGEERAKGNILERFSAQQFPDLHSELNLSSLELGDSALYFCASSATGRGGDEQFFGPGTRLTVL.

This chain joins TRBV10-2 and TRBJ2-1, with 10 bases lining up with TRBD2. The CDR3 has 15 residues. Losses at the gene ends were 3 bases for V and 8 bases for J; bases not matched to a gene: 7. Germline V gene lookup returns CDR1 WSHSY and CDR2 SAAADI. CDR3 sequence (DNA): TGCGCCAGCAGTGAATCAGCGGGGGGGCTGGATGAGCAGTTCTTC. Protein sequence: CASSESAGGLDEQFF.

The gene calls are TRBV5-1 and TRBJ2-3; tentative D call: TRBD1 (6 bases). Germline-derived CDR1 and CDR2 are SGHRS and YFSETQ. V lost 1 base and J 2 bases, leaving 8 bases between the germline ends. CDR3 size: 14 residues. The CDR3 region has the DNA TGCGCCAGCAGCTTGACAGGGTCCACAGATACGCAGTATTTT. It yields the protein CASSLTGSTDTQYF.

This clone was counted a single time. The chain carries TRBV5-6 and TRBJ2-1; the match to TRBD2 covers 7 bases. The CDR3 is 16 residues long. Unmatched junction bases numbered 12, after V lost 5 bases and J lost 4 bases. Germline V lookup: CDR1 SGHDT, CDR2 YYEEEE. CDR3 protein: CASRPLAGGGYNEQFF. The CDR3 region has the DNA TGTGCCAGCAGGCCGTTGGCCGGGGGAGGGTACAATGAGCAGTTCTTC.

Written as DNA, the CDR3 is TGTGCCAGCAGCACCGGATCGGGGCAAGAGACCCAGTACTTC. This sequence encodes CASSTGSGQETQYF. The rearrangement uses TRBV7-2 and TRBJ2-5; a possible D gene is TRBD2 (5 bases). Trimming pared 5 bases from V and 2 bases from J, leaving 12 bases between. CDR1 and CDR2 (germline): SGHTA, FQGNSA. The CDR3 is 14 residues long.

V and J are TRBV14 and TRBJ2-2; D might be TRBD1 (6 bases). Trimming took off 4 bases at V and 5 bases at J, with 8 bases between the two ends. Germline values: CDR1 SGHDN, CDR2 FVKESK. The CDR3 has 13 amino acids. CDR3 in DNA: TGTGCCAGCAGCCTTCAGGGGACCGGGGAGCTGTTTTTT. As protein: CASSLQGTGELFF.

The rearrangement joins TRBV14 to TRBJ1-1; 7 nucleotides line up with TRBD1. The ends lost 5 bases at V and 6 bases at J; junction bases unmatched: 9. The CDR3 has 14 amino acids. Germline V gene data show CDR1 as SGHDN and CDR2 as FVKESK. CDR3 nucleotides: TGTGCCAGCAGCGCGACTACAGGGGTGGCTGAAGCTTTCTTT. Protein product: CASSATTGVAEAFF.

The chain combines TRBV5-6 with TRBJ1-2; possibly TRBD1 for D (6 bases). This CDR3 comprises 15 residues. V was clipped by 3 bases and J by 1 base, with 13 bases between them. Germline CDR1 and CDR2: SGHDT and YYEEEE. CDR3 amino acids: CASSYKDRSNYGYTF. In DNA form, the CDR3 reads TGTGCCAGCAGCTACAAAGACAGGAGTAACTATGGCTACACCTTC.

The chain combines TRBV7-2 with TRBJ2-7; perhaps TRBD2 as D (7 bases). V was cut by 1 base and J by 6 bases, with 22 bases left in between. The V gene's germline CDR1 is SGHTA and CDR2 FQGNSA. This CDR3 region has 17 residues. The CDR3 DNA follows: TGTGCCAGCAGCTTAGGGATGGGGGGGGCAAGATTGGCCGAGCAGTACTTC. Translation: CASSLGMGGARLAEQYF. Looking up the rest from reference TRBV7-2 and TRBJ2-7 gives the full variable domain: GAGVSQSPSNKVTEKGKDVELRCDPISGHTALYWYRQSLGQGLEFLIYFQGNSAPDKSGLPSDRFSAERTGGSVSTLTIQRTQQEDSAVYLCASSLGMGGARLAEQYFGPGTRLTVT.

The gene calls are TRBV5-1 and TRBJ1-6, with 8 nucleotides matching TRBD1. The CDR3 extends over 16 amino acids. Trimming removed 1 base from V and 6 bases from J; junction bases left unmatched: 6. Germline V gene sequence: CDR1 SGHRS, CDR2 YFSETQ. The CDR3 spells CASSLLRRGPNSPLHF. The CDR3 region has the DNA TGCGCCAGCAGCTTGCTCCGCAGGGGGCCTAATTCACCCCTCCACTTT. Full variable domain (missing parts from reference TRBV5-1 and TRBJ1-6): KAGVTQTPRYLIKTRGQQVTLSCSPISGHRSVSWYQQTPGQGLQFLFEYFSETQRNKGNFPGRFSGRQFSNSRSEMNVSTLELGDSALYLCASSLLRRGPNSPLHFGNGTRLTVT.

J is TRBJ2-1 and V is TRBV5-6, with 9 bases identical to TRBD2. The CDR3 has 14 residues. V lost 7 bases to trimming and J lost 0 bases; unmatched junction nucleotides: 2. The germline V gene encodes CDR1 SGHDT and CDR2 YYEEEE. The CDR3 protein is CASGLAISYNEQFF. The CDR3 region has the DNA TGTGCCAGCGGACTAGCGATCTCCTACAATGAGCAGTTCTTC.

DNA for the CDR3: TGTGCCGTACCAACACCCAGGGGACGGACCTACGAGCAGTACTTC. Amino acids: CAVPTPRGRTYEQYF. The rearrangement uses TRBV27 and TRBJ2-7, with D possibly matching TRBD1 (6 bases). This CDR3 spans 15 amino acids. Germline V gene data show CDR1 as MNHEY and CDR2 as SMNVEV (reference sequence). V was cut by 11 bases and J by 2 bases, with 22 bases left in between.

Written as DNA, the CDR3 is TGTGCCAGCTCACCACCGGGACTAGCGGGGCATACGCAGTATTTT. Protein: CASSPPGLAGHTQYF. The V gene is TRBV18, the J gene TRBJ2-3, with 13 nucleotides matching TRBD2. V lost 0 bases, J lost 7 bases, and 1 base stayed unmatched. Germline-derived CDR1 and CDR2 are KGHSH and LQKENI. This CDR3 is 15 amino acids long.

The chain recombines TRBV27 with TRBJ2-7, with TRBD2 matching over 12 bases. The germline V gene has CDR1 MNHEY and CDR2 SMNVEV (reference sequence). The CDR3 totals 14 residues. V lost 6 bases and J lost 2; bases outside the gene matches: 2. The CDR3 loop reads CASRRTSGAYEQYF. CDR3 DNA: TGTGCCAGCAGGCGGACTAGCGGGGCCTACGAGCAGTACTTC.

This sequence joins TRBV19 and TRBJ1-2; a possible D gene is TRBD1 (5 bases). Germline CDR1 is LNHDA and CDR2 is SQIVND (reference sequence). V shed 5 bases and J shed 5 bases, with 15 bases lying between them. The CDR3 has 14 residues. The CDR3 protein is CASSRDSYIYGYTF. CDR3 DNA sequence: TGTGCCAGTAGTCGTGACAGCTATATTTATGGCTACACCTTC.

The rearrangement joins TRBV11-3 to TRBJ1-1; D unclear. This CDR3 region has 14 residues. Trimming stripped 3 bases from V and 10 bases from J, with 18 bases between. The germline V gene encodes CDR1 SGHNT and CDR2 YENEEA. The CDR3: CASSLGGWGRVAFF. The CDR3 DNA is TGTGCCAGCAGCTTGGGAGGCTGGGGAAGAGTAGCTTTCTTT.

The V and J genes are TRBV4-3 and TRBJ1-2; D unclear. The length of the CDR3 is 18 residues. Per the germline V gene, CDR1 is LGHNA and CDR2 is YSLEER. Trimming stripped 0 bases from V and 3 bases from J, with 20 bases between. In DNA form, the CDR3 reads TGCGCCAGCAGCCAAGACAGTTGGTACAGCCCTTCCGACTATGGCTACACCTTC. Translation: CASSQDSWYSPSDYGYTF.

The table lists this clone with a count of one. The CDR3 DNA is TGTGCCAGCTCACTAGGGACAGGGGATAACTATGGCTACACCTTC. It codes for CASSLGTGDNYGYTF. J is TRBJ1-2 and V is TRBV18; 10 bases align to TRBD1. The CDR3 extends over 15 amino acids. Trimming at V came to 4 bases and at J to 1 base, leaving 3 bases not matched to a gene. Germline loops: CDR1 KGHSH, CDR2 LQKENI.

The gene calls are TRBV6-1 and TRBJ2-1; 9 bases match TRBD1. With 2 bases clipped from V and 4 bases from J, the junction kept 3 bases outside the gene matches. CDR1 MNHNS and CDR2 SASEGT come from the germline V gene. The length of the CDR3 is 15 residues. The CDR3 DNA reads TGTGCCAGCAGTGAACGGGACAGGGAGTACAATGAGCAGTTCTTC. The encoded protein is CASSERDREYNEQFF.

The chain joins TRBV2 to TRBJ2-7, with 8 bases matching TRBD1. The trim removed 7 bases at V and 2 bases at J, leaving 10 bases unmatched. Germline V gives CDR1 SNHLY, CDR2 FYNNEI. This CDR3 has 15 amino acids. The CDR3 region has the DNA TGTGCCAGCATCGGTCCACCGACAGGGGCCTACGAGCAGTACTTC. The encoded protein is CASIGPPTGAYEQYF.

The genes are TRBV4-1 and TRBJ2-1; 7 bases are a match to TRBD2. Germline CDR1 is MGHRA and CDR2 is YSYEKL. J lost 10 bases, V lost 3 bases, and 9 bases had no gene match. This CDR3 contains 14 residues. CDR3 coding DNA: TGCGCCAGCAGCCAGGGACTACTAGGTAACGAGCAGTTCTTC. This encodes CASSQGLLGNEQFF.

This sequence joins TRBV11-3 and TRBJ2-3; 8 bases agree with TRBD2. This CDR3 region has 14 residues. V trimming: 8 bases; J trimming: 0 bases; junction bases outside the gene matches: 4. Germline V lookup: CDR1 SGHNT, CDR2 YENEEA. The CDR3 coding sequence is TGTGCCAGCCGGGGGGGCCTTAGCACAGATACGCAGTATTTT. Translating gives CASRGGLSTDTQYF.

The rearrangement joins TRBV5-4 to TRBJ2-3; a weak D match, TRBD2 (5 bases). Per germline, CDR1 SGHNT and CDR2 YYREEE (reference sequence). Trimming cost V 0 bases and J 7 bases, with 12 bases left between them. This CDR3 comprises 14 residues. The CDR3 spells CASSLGPGKHTQYF. In nucleotides, the CDR3 is TGTGCCAGCAGCTTGGGCCCCGGGAAACATACGCAGTATTTT.

The gene calls are TRBV4-1 and TRBJ2-7; TRBD2 aligns across 12 bases. The CDR3 contains 14 residues. V lost 5 bases and J lost 6; bases outside the gene matches: 5. CDR1 is MGHRA, CDR2 YSYEKL, per germline. The CDR3 here is CASSRLAGVAEQYF. CDR3 coding DNA: TGCGCCAGCAGCAGACTAGCGGGAGTGGCCGAGCAGTACTTC.

The chain uses TRBV9 and TRBJ2-1, with D possibly TRBD2 on 7 matching bases. Germline V gives CDR1 SGDLS, CDR2 YYNGEE. This CDR3 spans 18 amino acids. Deletions cut 0 bases from V and 9 bases from J, with 25 bases between. In DNA, the CDR3 is TGTGCCAGCAGCGTAGTTCAGGGGATGAGGGGGGGCGGGGGTGAGCAGTTCTTC. This translates into CASSVVQGMRGGGGEQFF.

This clone was seen once. The chain links TRBV19 to TRBJ2-1; TRBD2 agrees at 13 bases. Germline V gene data show CDR1 as LNHDA and CDR2 as SQIVND (reference sequence). This CDR3 is 19 amino acids long. With V trimmed by 2 bases and J by 7 bases, 14 bases remained unmatched. The CDR3 bases are TGTGCCAGTAGTATATCGCCCCGCGGACTAGCGGGGGCCCTAAATGAGCAGTTCTTC. It codes for CASSISPRGLAGALNEQFF.

This chain's CDR3 is CASSNRGVATEAFF. The CDR3 DNA reads as TGCGCCAGCAGTAACAGGGGGGTGGCCACTGAAGCTTTCTTT. The chain carries TRBV4-3 and TRBJ1-1, with TRBD1 matching 8 bases. CDR3 length: 14 amino acids. In germline, CDR1 is LGHNA, CDR2 YSLEER. J lost 4 bases, V lost 6 bases, and 7 bases had no gene match.

The V call is TRBV7-2, the J call TRBJ2-5; perhaps TRBD1 as D (5 bases). CDR1 and CDR2 from the germline V gene are SGHTA and FQGNSA. The CDR3 spans 11 residues. Trimming removed 8 bases at V and 4 bases at J, with 8 bases between. The DNA of the CDR3 is TGTGCCAGCCGTGGGGCAGAGACCCAGTACTTC. Translated, it gives CASRGAETQYF.